The present T cell receptor beta chain was sequenced within a study of T cell changes during pregnancy in multiple sclerosis. Sequenced by immunoSEQ multiplex PCR; TCRdb stores in-frame clones only, minus some. There are fewer than 60,000 clones in the sample; more than 75% occur only once, and 1.3% lies in the top ten. CDR1 is SGHTA, CDR2 FQGTGA, per germline. This CDR3 has 14 residues. V shed 5 bases, J shed 4 bases, and the junction held 7 bases outside the gene matches. Sequencing was performed on peripheral blood, taken in the second trimester of pregnancy. The chain has TRBV7-3 and TRBJ1-2; 7 bases align to TRBD1. The sequence came from a female donor with multiple sclerosis, enrolled in a pregnancy study. Written as DNA, the CDR3 is TGTGCCAGCAGCCCGACCCGGGACAGCTATGGCTACACCTTC. It yields the protein CASSPTRDSYGYTF.